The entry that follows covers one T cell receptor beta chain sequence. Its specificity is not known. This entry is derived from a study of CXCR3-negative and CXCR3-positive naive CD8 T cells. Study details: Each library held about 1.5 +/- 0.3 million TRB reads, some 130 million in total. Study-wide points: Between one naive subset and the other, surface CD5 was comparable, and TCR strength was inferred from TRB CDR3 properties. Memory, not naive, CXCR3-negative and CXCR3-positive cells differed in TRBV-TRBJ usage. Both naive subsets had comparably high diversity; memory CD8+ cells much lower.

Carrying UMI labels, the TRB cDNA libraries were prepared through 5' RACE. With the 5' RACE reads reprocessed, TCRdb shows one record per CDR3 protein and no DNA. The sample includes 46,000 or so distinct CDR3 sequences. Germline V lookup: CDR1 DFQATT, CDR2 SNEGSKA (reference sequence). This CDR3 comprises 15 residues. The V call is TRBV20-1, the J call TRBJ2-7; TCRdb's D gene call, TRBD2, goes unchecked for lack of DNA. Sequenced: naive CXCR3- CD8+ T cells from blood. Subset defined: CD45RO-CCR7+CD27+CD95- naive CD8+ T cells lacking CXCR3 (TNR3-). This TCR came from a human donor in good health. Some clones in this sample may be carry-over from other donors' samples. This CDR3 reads CSASTPGLAVYEQYF.